A single sample gave rise to the 13 T cell receptor beta chains below, sequenced in a study of T cell responses to AZD1222 COVID-19 vaccine. Generated by immunoSEQ multiplex PCR, the TCRdb table keeps only in-frame clones and is missing some. The profile shows some 180,000 clones, 85% to 95% of them singletons. The source was peripheral blood, collected 28 days after the second AZD1222 dose. Receptors were obtained from an adult who received the AZD1222 COVID-19 vaccine.

The chain combines TRBV28 with TRBJ1-5, with 7 bases fitting TRBD1. V lost 4 bases and J lost 4; bases outside the gene matches: 7. The CDR3 runs to 15 residues. In germline, CDR1 is MDHEN, CDR2 SYDVKM. The CDR3 reads CASSSLGTANQPQHF. The DNA for the CDR3 is TGTGCCAGCAGTTCCTTAGGGACAGCTAATCAGCCCCAGCATTTT.

The chain joins TRBV7-9 to TRBJ2-1; the D call may be TRBD1 or TRBD2 (5 bases each). CDR3 length: 12 amino acids. Per germline, CDR1 SEHNR and CDR2 FQNEAQ (reference sequence). V was shortened by 7 bases and J by 5 bases, with 9 bases between the two germline ends. The CDR3 here is CASKGRDNEQFF. The CDR3 nucleotides read TGTGCCAGCAAGGGACGGGACAATGAGCAGTTCTTC. Filled out from reference TRBV7-9 and TRBJ2-1, the complete variable domain reads DTGVSQNPRHKITKRGQNVTFRCDPISEHNRLYWYRQTLGQGPEFLTYFQNEAQLEKSRLLSDRFSAERPKGSFSTLEIQRTEQGDSAMYLCASKGRDNEQFFGPGTRLTVL.

The chain is built from TRBV28 and TRBJ2-1; D may match TRBD1 or TRBD2 (6 bases each). The CDR3 spans 15 residues. Deletions cut 3 bases from V and 2 bases from J, with 11 bases between. Looked up from germline, CDR1 is MDHEN and CDR2 is SYDVKM. The CDR3 region is CASSFTGTPYNEQFF. The CDR3 DNA follows: TGTGCCAGCAGTTTCACAGGGACTCCCTACAATGAGCAGTTCTTC.

The chain has TRBV4-3 and TRBJ2-3, with 8 bases that match TRBD1. Germline V gene lookup returns CDR1 LGHNA and CDR2 YSLEER. The CDR3 extends over 16 amino acids. With 0 bases clipped from V and 2 bases from J, the junction kept 4 bases outside the gene matches. The CDR3 loop is CASSQEAGGNTDTQYF. DNA for the CDR3: TGCGCCAGCAGCCAAGAGGCAGGGGGCAACACAGATACGCAGTATTTT.

This clone was seen once. This chain joins TRBV6-4 and TRBJ2-7; D is undetermined. This CDR3 is 13 amino acids long. Trimming took 8 bases from V and 3 from J, leaving 14 bases between them. Germline assignment: CDR1 MRHNA and CDR2 SNTAGT. The DNA for the CDR3 is TGTGCCAGCCCTGTGGACGGCGGCTACGAGCAGTACTTC. It yields the protein CASPVDGGYEQYF.

The chain employs TRBV6-6 and TRBJ1-1, with D uncertain. V dropped 2 bases and J dropped 8 bases, with 6 bases sitting between them. The V gene's germline CDR1 is MNHNY and CDR2 SVGAGI (reference sequence). The CDR3 is 11 residues long. This CDR3 reads CASSYSGEAFF. The CDR3 DNA sequence: TGTGCCAGCAGTTACAGCGGGGAAGCTTTCTTT.

The chain uses TRBV6-2 or TRBV6-3 and TRBJ2-3; 10 positions match TRBD2. CDR3 size: 16 residues. The V and J ends lost 0 bases and 4 bases, in that order; junction bases with no gene match: 4. CDR1 and CDR2 (germline): MNHEY, SVGEGT. CDR3: CASSYSPSGGADTQYF. CDR3 nucleotides: TGTGCCAGCAGTTACTCGCCTAGCGGGGGCGCAGATACGCAGTATTTT.

The gene calls are TRBV6-5 and TRBJ1-5; D not resolved. V was trimmed by 7 bases and J by 2 bases, leaving 6 bases between them. Germline CDR1 MNHEY, CDR2 SVGAGI. The CDR3 is made up of 12 amino acids. Here the CDR3 reads CASNLGNQPQHF. CDR3 in DNA: TGTGCCAGCAATCTTGGCAATCAGCCCCAGCATTTT.

Here the CDR3 DNA reads TGTGCTAGTGGTTTGGTAGTGTCGGGACAGGGAACCAGGGAGACCCAGTACTTC. It is translated as CASGLVVSGQGTRETQYF. The chain uses TRBV12-5 and TRBJ2-5, with 9 positions matching TRBD1. Germline CDR1 and CDR2: LGHNT and FRNRAP. J lost 5 bases, V lost 0 bases, and 13 bases had no gene match. CDR3 length: 18 residues.

This chain connects TRBV6-5 to TRBJ2-7, with TRBD1 identical over 9 bases. The germline V gene has CDR1 MNHEY and CDR2 SVGAGI. Trimming at V came to 5 bases and at J to 3 bases, leaving 5 bases not matched to a gene. The CDR3 consists of 14 residues. CDR3 protein: CASSQTGQGYEQYF. CDR3 nucleotides: TGTGCCAGCAGTCAAACGGGACAGGGCTACGAGCAGTACTTC.

This chain uses TRBV9 with TRBJ2-1; the D gene is possibly TRBD1 (5 bases). The length of the CDR3 is 15 residues. V shed 3 bases and J shed 10 bases, with 20 bases lying between them. The germline CDR1 and CDR2 sequences are SGDLS and YYNGEE. CDR3 bases: TGTGCCAGCAGCGCTAGAATCCCCCCCTGGGGCGAGCAGTTCTTC. This gives the protein CASSARIPPWGEQFF.

This clone was recorded once. This chain links TRBV6-5 with TRBJ1-1; D is unclear. The V end was cut by 0 bases, the J end by 4 bases, with 6 bases between. Germline CDR1 and CDR2: MNHEY and SVGAGI. The CDR3 length is 13 residues. CDR3 sequence (DNA): TGTGCCAGCAGTTACTCGAAGGGCACTGAAGCTTTCTTT. As protein: CASSYSKGTEAFF.

The rearrangement links TRBV7-2 to TRBJ2-3, with 12 nucleotides matching TRBD1. Germline V gene lookup returns CDR1 SGHTA and CDR2 FQGNSA. The CDR3 is 16 amino acids. The junction had 10 bases not matched to a gene; V was cut back by 6 bases and J by 6 bases. CDR3 loop: CASRSPGTGGADTQYF. The CDR3 DNA is TGTGCCAGCAGGTCTCCCGGGACAGGGGGCGCGGATACGCAGTATTTT.